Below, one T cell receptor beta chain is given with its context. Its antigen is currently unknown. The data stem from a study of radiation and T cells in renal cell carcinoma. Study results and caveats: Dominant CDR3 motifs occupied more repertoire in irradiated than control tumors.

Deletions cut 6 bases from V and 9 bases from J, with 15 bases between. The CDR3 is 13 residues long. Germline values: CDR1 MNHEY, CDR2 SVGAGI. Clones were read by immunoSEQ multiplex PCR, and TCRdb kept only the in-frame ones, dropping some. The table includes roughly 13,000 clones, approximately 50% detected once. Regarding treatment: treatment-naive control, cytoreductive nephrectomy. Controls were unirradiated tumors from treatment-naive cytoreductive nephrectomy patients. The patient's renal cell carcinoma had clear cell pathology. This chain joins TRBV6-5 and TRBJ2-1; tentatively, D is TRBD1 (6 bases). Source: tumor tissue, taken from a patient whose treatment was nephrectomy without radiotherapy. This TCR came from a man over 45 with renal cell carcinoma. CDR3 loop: CASRAPGGGEQFF. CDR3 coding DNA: TGTGCCAGCAGGGCCCCTGGGGGCGGTGAGCAGTTCTTC.